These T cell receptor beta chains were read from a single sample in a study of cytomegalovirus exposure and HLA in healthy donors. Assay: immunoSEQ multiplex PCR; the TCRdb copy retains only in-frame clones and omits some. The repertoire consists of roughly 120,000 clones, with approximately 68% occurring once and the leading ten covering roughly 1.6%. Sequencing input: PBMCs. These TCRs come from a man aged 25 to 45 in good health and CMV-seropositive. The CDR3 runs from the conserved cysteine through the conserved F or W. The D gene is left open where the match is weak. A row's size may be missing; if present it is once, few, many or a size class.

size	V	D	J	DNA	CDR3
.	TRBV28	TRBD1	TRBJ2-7	TGTGCCAGCAGCCTCCTGACAGGGGCCATAAACTACGAGCAGTACTTC	CASSLLTGAINYEQYF
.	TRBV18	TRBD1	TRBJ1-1	TGTGCCAGCTCACCCGGACAGGCACTTGAAGCTTTCTTT	CASSPGQALEAFF
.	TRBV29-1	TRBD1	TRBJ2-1	TGCAGCGTTGAGCCTCGCACAGGGGGAGTGCAGTTCTTC	CSVEPRTGGVQFF
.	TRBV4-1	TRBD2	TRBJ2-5	TGCGCCAGCAGCCACGAACTACTAGCGGGAGGGCCGAGGGAGACCCAGTACTTC	CASSHELLAGGPRETQYF
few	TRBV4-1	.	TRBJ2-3	TGCGCCAGCAGCCAACACTCTGGTACGCAGTATTTT	CASSQHSGTQYF
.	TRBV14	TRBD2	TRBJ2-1	TGTGCCAGCACCCGGGGGACTAGCGGGATACGCGAGCAGTTCTTC	CASTRGTSGIREQFF
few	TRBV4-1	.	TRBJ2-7	TGCGCCAGCAGCCAAGTAGACCGGGCCTACGAGCAGTACTTC	CASSQVDRAYEQYF
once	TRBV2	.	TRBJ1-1	TGTGCCAGCAGCTTAGAGGGCTCCACTGAAGCTTTCTTT	CASSLEGSTEAFF
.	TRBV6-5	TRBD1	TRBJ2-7	TGTGCCAGCAGAACACCGGGACAGAGCTACGAGCAGTACTTC	CASRTPGQSYEQYF
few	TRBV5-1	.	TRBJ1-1	TGCGCCAGCAGCTTGGATTTCGTAGGGGGAATGAGTGAAGCTTTCTTT	CASSLDFVGGMSEAFF
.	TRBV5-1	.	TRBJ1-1	TGCGCCAGCAGCTCCTCGGACAGGAACACTGAAGCTTTCTTT	CASSSSDRNTEAFF
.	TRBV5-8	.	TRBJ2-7	TGTGCCAGCAGGGGGGGGGCTTACGAGCAGTACTTC	CASRGGAYEQYF
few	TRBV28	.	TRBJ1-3	TGTGCCAGCAGCCCGGGAGACATGTTTGAGAACACCATATATTTT	CASSPGDMFENTIYF
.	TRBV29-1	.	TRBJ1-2	TGCAGCGTTGCGGGTGGGAACTATGGCTACACCTTC	CSVAGGNYGYTF
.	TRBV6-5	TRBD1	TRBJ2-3	TGTGCCAGCAGCCAGGACAGGGGTAGAGATACGCAGTATTTT	CASSQDRGRDTQYF
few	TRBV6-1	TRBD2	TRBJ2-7	TGTGCCAGCAGATTGTGGCGGGAGTCGTCCGAGCAGTACTTC	CASRLWRESSEQYF
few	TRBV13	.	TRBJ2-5	TGTGCCAGCAGCTTATTGAGGGAGCCGACCCAGTACTTC	CASSLLREPTQYF
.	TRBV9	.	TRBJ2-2	TGTGCCAGCAGCGTAGAGCCTCAGGAAGTCGGGGAGCTGTTTTTT	CASSVEPQEVGELFF
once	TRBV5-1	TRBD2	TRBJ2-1	TGCGCCAGCAGCCCGATCCTATGGACTAGCGGGACCTACAATGAGCAGTTCTTC	CASSPILWTSGTYNEQFF
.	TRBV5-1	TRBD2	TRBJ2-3	TGCGCCAGCAGCTTCCGGCGGGAGGCCTTTCACACAGATACGCAGTATTTT	CASSFRREAFHTDTQYF
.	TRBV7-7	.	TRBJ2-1	TGTGCTAGCAGCTTGAGCGGGACAACCTACAATGAGCAGTTCTTC	CASSLSGTTYNEQFF
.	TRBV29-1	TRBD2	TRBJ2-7	TGCAGCGTTGACCTCCGACTAGCGGGAGGCTACGAGCAGTACTTC	CSVDLRLAGGYEQYF